The T cell receptor (beta chain) under discussion was sequenced for a study of PD-1 blockade in classical Hodgkin lymphoma. The repertoire was sequenced with immunoSEQ multiplex PCR; TCRdb's copy has only in-frame clones and lacks some. The data hold 32,000 or so clones, with roughly nine tenths observed a single time. Time point defined: cycle 4 day 1 (C4D1), after less than 7 weeks of nivolumab. Relapses following autologous stem cell transplantation were seen in all patients, with brentuximab vedotin exposure varying. CD4+ T cells were purified from thawed PBMCs by negative selection. This clone was recorded once. The CDR3 loop spans 14 amino acids. The germline gives CDR1 MDHEN, CDR2 SYDVKM. V was pared by 3 bases and J by 8 bases, with 13 bases between.

This receptor was obtained from a human donor with classical Hodgkin lymphoma. The specimen was CD4+ T cells from blood, collected before the fourth cycle of nivolumab. The J gene is TRBJ1-4, the V gene TRBV28; D is uncertain. For the CDR3, the DNA is TGTGCCAGCAGTTTCAGCCAGTCACTCGAAAAACTGTTTTTT. As protein: CASSFSQSLEKLFF.